Here is one T cell receptor beta chain with its context. Given a much more abundant clone one base away, this may be a read error. The cDNA was synthesized by means of template-switch 5'RACE, which was carried out with 10-nucleotide random UMIs. TCRdb processed the 5' RACE reads anew with MiXCR; each CDR3 protein has one entry. The table records 53,000 or so distinct CDR3 sequences, roughly 13% of them present only once. Germline V gene lookup returns CDR1 MGHRA and CDR2 YSYEKL. This CDR3 has 15 amino acids. Trimming removed 2 bases from V and 6 bases from J, with 14 bases in between. 2 million PBMCs stored at -80 C were the source of the unsorted libraries. The sample is drawn from a study of neurological immune-mediated disorders.

The TCR was taken from a woman in her sixties or seventies with HTLV-1-associated myelopathy (HAM/TSP). The V and J genes are TRBV4-1 and TRBJ1-3, with D tentatively TRBD1 (6 bases). The sample comprised PBMCs. CDR3 protein: CASSQLRTAVNTIYF. The CDR3 coding sequence is TGCGCCAGCAGCCAACTAAGGACAGCGGTAAACACCATATATTTT.